The 28 T cell receptor beta chains reported below all come from one sample, sequenced in a study of T-cell memory formation after mild COVID-19. TCRdb processed the 5' RACE reads anew with MiXCR; each CDR3 protein has one entry. The sample consists of about 210,000 distinct CDR3 sequences, around 25% of them appearing once. Sequenced: PBMCs or a T cell subset sorted from them (not recorded which). These receptors were obtained from an adult woman who had mild COVID-19 (a few samples of this study predate the infection). Cell type and time point are not known.

V is TRBV7-9 and J is TRBJ2-7; 10 nucleotides match TRBD1. Trimming cost V 9 bases and J 0 bases; bases outside gene matches: 5. Germline V CDR1 and CDR2: SEHNR, FQNEAQ (reference sequence). This CDR3 is built from 14 residues. The CDR3 DNA sequence: TGTGCCAGTGGCGGGACAGGGGACTCCTACGAGCAGTACTTC. Translation: CASGGTGDSYEQYF.

The chain has TRBV29-1 and TRBJ1-1; TRBD1 matches 7 bases. V lost 7 bases to trimming and J lost 8 bases; unmatched junction nucleotides: 10. CDR1 and CDR2 (germline): SQVTM, ANQGSEA. This CDR3 spans 12 amino acids. The CDR3: CSALEGDSEAFF. CDR3 coding DNA: TGCAGCGCCCTCGAGGGGGACAGCGAAGCTTTCTTT.

J is TRBJ2-3 and V is TRBV30; 7 bases map to TRBD1. The germline CDR1 and CDR2 sequences are GTSNPN and SVGIG (reference sequence). The CDR3 is 15 residues long. Losses at the gene ends were 0 bases for V and 4 bases for J; bases not matched to a gene: 7. The CDR3 sequence: CAWSVPGGMADTQYF. The DNA of the CDR3 is TGTGCCTGGAGTGTACCAGGGGGTATGGCAGATACGCAGTATTTT.

The chain links TRBV3-1 to TRBJ2-7, with D uncertain. Trimming took 0 bases from V and 0 from J, leaving 9 bases between them. The CDR3 runs to 15 residues. Germline CDR1 and CDR2: LGHDT and YNNKEL (reference sequence). CDR3 coding DNA: TGTGCCAGCAGCCAAGACCGTATAGTCTCCTACGAGCAGTACTTC. The encoded protein is CASSQDRIVSYEQYF.

The J gene is TRBJ2-7, the V gene TRBV7-2; D is unclear. The CDR3 runs to 15 residues. V lost 1 base, J lost 2 bases, and 12 bases lay in between. The germline CDR1 and CDR2 sequences are SGHTA and FQGNSA. The CDR3 DNA reads as TGTGCCAGCAGCTTAGGCGGCATGGGGACCTACGAGCAGTACTTC. It yields the protein CASSLGGMGTYEQYF.

This chain uses TRBV4-3 with TRBJ2-7, with 15 bases aligning to TRBD2. Per the germline V gene, CDR1 is LGHNA and CDR2 is YSLEER. Trimming removed 3 bases from V and 6 bases from J; junction bases left unmatched: 9. The CDR3 sequence is 17 residues long. The CDR3 DNA reads TGCGCCAGCAGCCACTTAGGACTAGCGGGAGGGCCGGGCGAGCAGTACTTC. Protein sequence: CASSHLGLAGGPGEQYF.

J is TRBJ2-3 and V is TRBV18; D remains unclear. CDR1 KGHSH and CDR2 LQKENI come from the germline V gene. The CDR3 consists of 16 residues. V lost 4 bases and J lost 2, with 16 bases in between. The CDR3 here is CASSLAEDGSTDTQYF. As DNA, the CDR3 is TGTGCCAGCTCACTTGCCGAGGACGGGTCCACAGATACGCAGTATTTT.

This clonotype occurred a few times. The V and J genes are TRBV7-9 and TRBJ2-3; unclear D gene. Germline CDR1 is SEHNR and CDR2 is FQNEAQ (reference sequence). The V gene lost 5 bases and the J gene lost 1 base, with 13 bases spanning the gap. This CDR3 spans 15 amino acids. CDR3 loop: CASSPRTEGTDTQYF. CDR3 DNA: TGTGCCAGCAGCCCCAGGACCGAGGGCACAGATACGCAGTATTTT.

The rearrangement links TRBV23-1 to TRBJ2-5; 9 nucleotides line up with TRBD2. TRBV23-1 belongs to the ORF category, with a function that is uncertain. This CDR3 has 14 amino acids. V was pared by 4 bases and J by 3 bases, with 3 bases of the junction left unmatched. The CDR3 spells CASSLWTSEETQYF. CDR3 nucleotide sequence: TGCGCCAGCAGTCTATGGACTAGCGAAGAGACCCAGTACTTC.

This chain connects TRBV7-3 to TRBJ2-3, with a possible D match to TRBD1 (6 bases). The CDR3 contains 13 residues. CDR1 and CDR2 from the germline V gene are SGHTA and FQGTGA. Trimming stripped 5 bases from V and 6 bases from J, with 12 bases between. The CDR3 reads CASSPGVKDTQYF. CDR3 nucleotides: TGTGCCAGCAGCCCAGGGGTAAAGGATACGCAGTATTTT.

This clonotype was seen a few times. This chain joins TRBV12-3 or TRBV12-4 and TRBJ2-7, with D tentatively TRBD1 or TRBD2 (5 bases each). V was trimmed by 4 bases and J by 0 bases, leaving 19 bases between them. CDR3 length: 17 amino acids. CDR3 in DNA: TGTGCCAGCAGTTCCCTAGGGACCGGGCTCAGCTCCTACGAGCAGTACTTC. Protein: CASSSLGTGLSSYEQYF.

The chain couples TRBV11-2 to TRBJ2-2, with TRBD1 matching 8 bases. The ends lost 3 bases at V and 6 bases at J; junction bases unmatched: 6. Germline V gives CDR1 SGHAT, CDR2 FQNNGV. The CDR3 spans 15 residues. The CDR3 region is CASSFQGAWSGELFF. The DNA for the CDR3 is TGTGCCAGCAGCTTCCAGGGGGCTTGGTCCGGGGAGCTGTTTTTT.

V gene TRBV9 combines with J gene TRBJ2-4; D might be TRBD1 (7 bases). This CDR3 is 16 amino acids long. V was trimmed by 0 bases and J by 7 bases, leaving 17 bases between them. Germline V CDR1 and CDR2: SGDLS, YYNGEE. CDR3 sequence: CASSVGGPTGRNIQYF. The CDR3 coding sequence is TGTGCCAGCAGCGTAGGAGGCCCGACAGGGAGGAACATTCAGTACTTC.

This clonotype has a handful of counts. The chain recombines TRBV5-1 with TRBJ1-1, with TRBD1 matching over 9 bases. J gave up 2 bases and V 7 bases, and 6 bases lay outside the gene matches. CDR3 length: 14 residues. CDR1 and CDR2 (germline): SGHRS, YFSETQ. This chain's CDR3 is CASRGQGFNTEAFF. Written as DNA, the CDR3 is TGCGCCAGCCGAGGACAGGGGTTTAACACTGAAGCTTTCTTT.

The chain combines TRBV15 with TRBJ1-6; D not resolved. The CDR3 covers 14 residues. V lost 0 bases and J lost 7, with 7 bases in between. Germline V gene data show CDR1 as LNHNV and CDR2 as YYDKDF (reference sequence). The CDR3 protein is CATSRDAANSPLHF. CDR3 DNA sequence: TGTGCCACCAGCAGAGATGCCGCCAATTCACCCCTCCACTTT. The full variable domain, completed using reference TRBV15 and TRBJ1-6, is DAMVIQNPRYQVTQFGKPVTLSCSQTLNHNVMYWYQQKSSQAPKLLFHYYDKDFNNEADTPDNFQSRRPNTSFCFLDIRSPGLGDTAMYLCATSRDAANSPLHFGNGTRLTVT.

In its sample, this clonotype was seen a few times. The chain recombines TRBV28 with TRBJ2-7; D might be TRBD1 (6 bases). The V and J ends lost 6 bases and 2 bases respectively, with 29 bases between them. The V gene's germline CDR1 is MDHEN and CDR2 SYDVKM. CDR3 length equals 19 residues. The CDR3 spells CASRGHTTGPAARTYEQYF. DNA for the CDR3: TGTGCCAGCAGGGGACACACGACGGGACCGGCAGCTCGAACCTACGAGCAGTACTTC.

The chain recombines TRBV12-3 or TRBV12-4 with TRBJ2-1, with TRBD1 matching 9 bases. The CDR3 has 15 amino acids. Trimming at V came to 6 bases and at J to 6 bases, leaving 9 bases not matched to a gene. CDR3 amino acids: CASSPGQGSPNEQFF. In DNA, the CDR3 is TGTGCCAGCAGCCCGGGACAGGGCTCTCCCAATGAGCAGTTCTTC.

This clonotype was observed many times. The chain has TRBV5-1 and TRBJ2-7; 10 bases are a match to TRBD2. Trimming cost V 4 bases and J 1 base; bases outside gene matches: 2. Per the germline V gene, CDR1 is SGHRS and CDR2 is YFSETQ. The CDR3 contains 14 residues. The DNA of the CDR3 is TGCGCCAGCAGCCTGACTAGCGGGTCCTACGAGCAGTACTTC. Translation: CASSLTSGSYEQYF.

The chain couples TRBV5-5 to TRBJ2-3; D unclear. CDR3 length: 12 amino acids. CDR1 SGHKS and CDR2 YYEKEE come from the germline V gene (reference sequence). V lost 3 bases, J lost 6 bases, and 8 bases lay in between. CDR3 amino acids: CASSSRKDTQYF. The CDR3 region has the DNA TGTGCCAGCAGCTCGAGGAAGGATACGCAGTATTTT.

In this sample, this clonotype turned up many times. The chain couples TRBV29-1 to TRBJ2-7; 9 nucleotides agree with TRBD2. Trimming removed 6 bases from V and 2 bases from J; junction bases left unmatched: 5. This CDR3 region has 13 residues. The germline V gene has CDR1 SQVTM and CDR2 ANQGSEA. The DNA for the CDR3 is TGCAGCGTCCGGACTAGCGCCGCCTACGAGCAGTACTTC. Its translation: CSVRTSAAYEQYF.

This chain uses TRBV5-1 with TRBJ2-7, with TRBD2 identical over 7 bases. Germline CDR1 SGHRS, CDR2 YFSETQ. The V and J ends lost 3 bases and 5 bases, in that order; junction bases with no gene match: 8. The CDR3 loop spans 14 amino acids. The CDR3: CASSSGGGGNEQYF. CDR3 DNA sequence: TGCGCCAGCAGCTCGGGCGGGGGAGGCAACGAGCAGTACTTC.

A note on this clonotype: Because it lacks the conserved phenylalanine or tryptophan at the end, this CDR3 is likely a read error. The DNA is omitted, as the CDR3 cannot be located on it reliably, and the CDR3 follows TCRdb's listing. The J gene is TRBJ1-6, the V gene TRBV29-1; the tabulated D call, TRBD1, remains unverified against the DNA. In germline, CDR1 is SQVTM, CDR2 ANQGSEA. The CDR3 has 8 residues if both end residues are counted. CDR3 sequence: CSVERRGL.

The chain has TRBV14 and TRBJ2-3, with TRBD1 as a possible D gene (6 bases). Trimming took off 4 bases at V and 2 bases at J, with 10 bases between the two ends. The CDR3 is 14 residues long. Germline loops: CDR1 SGHDN, CDR2 FVKESK. Here the CDR3 DNA reads TGTGCCAGCAGCCTCATGGGGGCCACAGATACGCAGTATTTT. This encodes CASSLMGATDTQYF.

This clonotype has more than one count but fewer than ten. The V gene is TRBV25-1, the J gene TRBJ2-1; 8 positions agree with TRBD2. The junction had 11 bases not matched to a gene; V was cut back by 3 bases and J by 1 base. This CDR3 has 18 residues. Germline V gene lookup returns CDR1 MGHDK and CDR2 SYGVNS. The CDR3 region is CASSEEITGGPSYNEQFF. As DNA, the CDR3 is TGTGCCAGCAGTGAGGAAATAACGGGGGGGCCGTCCTACAATGAGCAGTTCTTC.

The J gene is TRBJ1-4, the V gene TRBV20-1; D perhaps matches TRBD1 (5 bases). The CDR3 totals 17 residues. Per germline, CDR1 DFQATT and CDR2 SNEGSKA (reference sequence). Trimming took 0 bases from V and 8 from J, leaving 22 bases between them. The CDR3 DNA reads as TGCAGTGCTAGAGAGAAAACTCTTGGGACGTTTGTGGAAAAACTGTTTTTT. Translating gives CSAREKTLGTFVEKLFF.

The rearrangement links TRBV7-9 to TRBJ2-1; 10 bases are shared with TRBD2. The CDR3 extends over 16 amino acids. The germline V gene has CDR1 SEHNR and CDR2 FQNEAQ (reference sequence). Trimming at V came to 5 bases and at J to 3 bases, leaving 7 bases not matched to a gene. The CDR3 nucleotides are TGTGCCAGCAGCCCTGAAAGCGGGGGGGACTACAATGAGCAGTTCTTC. The encoded protein is CASSPESGGDYNEQFF. Using reference TRBV7-9 and TRBJ2-1 for the parts outside the CDR3, the full variable domain is DTGVSQNPRHKITKRGQNVTFRCDPISEHNRLYWYRQTLGQGPEFLTYFQNEAQLEKSRLLSDRFSAERPKGSFSTLEIQRTEQGDSAMYLCASSPESGGDYNEQFFGPGTRLTVL.

Only a few counts were recorded for this clonotype. J is TRBJ1-1 and V is TRBV4-1; 8 bases match TRBD1. The J segment lost 1 base and the V segment lost 4 bases, leaving 11 bases of the junction unmatched. The CDR3 sequence is 17 residues long. In germline, CDR1 is MGHRA, CDR2 YSYEKL. In nucleotides, the CDR3 is TGCGCCAGCAGCCCGCGGACAGGGTGGTTTGGGAACACTGAAGCTTTCTTT. This translates into CASSPRTGWFGNTEAFF.

This clonotype was seen a few times. CDR3 nucleotides: TGCGCCAGCAGTGGGACAGGAGACTATGGCTACACCTTC. It codes for CASSGTGDYGYTF. The chain combines TRBV10-2 with TRBJ1-2; 7 positions agree with TRBD1. The J segment lost 3 bases and the V segment lost 4 bases, leaving 2 bases of the junction unmatched. This CDR3 has 13 residues. CDR1 and CDR2 from the germline V gene are WSHSY and SAAADI.